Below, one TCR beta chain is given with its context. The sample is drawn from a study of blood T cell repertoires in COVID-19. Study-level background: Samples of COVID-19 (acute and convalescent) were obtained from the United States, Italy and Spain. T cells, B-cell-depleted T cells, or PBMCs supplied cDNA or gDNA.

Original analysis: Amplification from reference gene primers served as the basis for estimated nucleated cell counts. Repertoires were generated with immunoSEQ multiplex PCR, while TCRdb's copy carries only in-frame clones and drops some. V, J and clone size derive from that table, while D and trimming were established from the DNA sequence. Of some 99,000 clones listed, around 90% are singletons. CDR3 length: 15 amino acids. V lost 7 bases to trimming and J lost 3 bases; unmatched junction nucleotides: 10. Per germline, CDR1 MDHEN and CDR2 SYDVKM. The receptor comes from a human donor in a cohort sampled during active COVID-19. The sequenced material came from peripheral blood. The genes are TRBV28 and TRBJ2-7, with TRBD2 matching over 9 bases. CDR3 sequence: CASNPPSGNNYEQYF. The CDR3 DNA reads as TGTGCCAGCAACCCCCCTAGCGGGAACAACTACGAGCAGTACTTC.